A single sample is the source of the 16 T cell receptor beta chains below, sequenced in a study of blood T cells in healthy people across ages. Then a second PCR, running about 6 to 12 cycles, was carried out with a sample-barcoded 5' primer and a J-beta primer mix. TCRdb fed the 5' RACE reads into MiXCR, producing one record per CDR3 protein. The repertoire holds about 730,000 distinct CDR3 sequences, with around 40% as singletons. Sequenced input: blood. These receptors came from an older woman in good health.

This clonotype was recorded a few times. This chain joins TRBV20-1 and TRBJ2-7; 8 nucleotides align to TRBD2. The CDR3 is made up of 14 amino acids. The germline gives CDR1 DFQATT, CDR2 SNEGSKA (reference sequence). The V segment lost 1 base and the J segment 4 bases; nucleotides outside the gene matches: 6. As DNA, the CDR3 is TGCAGTGCTAGAGCTAGCGGGCGACTTTACGAGCAGTACTTC. Its protein product is CSARASGRLYEQYF.

The rearrangement uses TRBV12-3 or TRBV12-4 and TRBJ2-7; D is possibly TRBD1 (5 bases). Deletions cut 8 bases from V and 3 bases from J, with 14 bases between. CDR3 length: 13 residues. The CDR3 protein is CASQQDRGYEQYF. In nucleotides, the CDR3 is TGTGCCAGCCAACAGGATAGGGGCTACGAGCAGTACTTC.

This clonotype was recorded once. The chain has TRBV20-1 and TRBJ1-2, with D unresolved. V was trimmed by 3 bases and J by 4 bases, leaving 15 bases between them. Germline V CDR1 and CDR2: DFQATT, SNEGSKA (reference sequence). There are 14 residues in the CDR3. CDR3 DNA: TGCAGTGCTAGGCAACCTGACCTAAGCTATGGCTACACCTTC. Translation: CSARQPDLSYGYTF.

This clonotype has at least ten counts. The V and J genes are TRBV29-1 and TRBJ2-5, with 9 bases fitting TRBD1. CDR1 is SQVTM and CDR2 is ANQGSEA in the germline V gene. There are 13 residues in the CDR3. The junction had 3 bases not matched to a gene; V was cut back by 2 bases and J by 5 bases. The CDR3 DNA follows: TGCAGCGTTGAAACAGGGGGCGCGGAGACCCAGTACTTC. Translation gives CSVETGGAETQYF.

This clonotype was counted between two and nine times. The V call is TRBV2, the J call TRBJ2-5; TRBD2 is a possible D gene (6 bases). V was pared by 5 bases and J by 7 bases, with 29 bases between. Germline assignment: CDR1 SNHLY and CDR2 FYNNEI. This CDR3 has 18 residues. In nucleotides, the CDR3 is TGTGCCAGCAGTACCACTTCCACTAGAGCGGTCCCGGGGGTGACCCAGTACTTC. Its translation: CASSTTSTRAVPGVTQYF.

The chain has TRBV20-1 and TRBJ2-5, with 8 bases that match TRBD2. With V trimmed by 0 bases and J by 4 bases, 7 bases remained unmatched. CDR1 and CDR2 (germline): DFQATT, SNEGSKA (reference sequence). This CDR3 has 15 residues. The CDR3 bases are TGCAGTGCTAGAGAACTGGTCCTAGCGGGAGAGACCCAGTACTTC. Protein sequence: CSARELVLAGETQYF.

This chain joins TRBV6-1 and TRBJ1-4; 8 positions match TRBD1. With 7 bases clipped from V and 4 bases from J, the junction kept 8 bases outside the gene matches. CDR3 size: 15 residues. Germline V gene sequence: CDR1 MNHNS, CDR2 SASEGT. Here the CDR3 reads CASNRDRNGNEKLFF. Written as DNA, the CDR3 is TGTGCCAGCAACCGGGACAGGAATGGTAATGAAAAACTGTTTTTT.

This clonotype is a singleton in its sample. The chain employs TRBV27 and TRBJ2-5; TRBD2 agrees at 9 bases. The V gene's germline CDR1 is MNHEY and CDR2 SMNVEV (reference sequence). V gave up 5 bases and J gave up 11 bases; unmatched junction bases: 24. The CDR3 is made up of 18 amino acids. The CDR3 protein is CASSPLDISGSSYNEQYF. The CDR3 nucleotides read TGTGCCAGCAGTCCACTAGATATTAGCGGGAGCTCCTACAATGAGCAGTACTTC.

The rearrangement uses TRBV20-1 and TRBJ1-2; tentative D call: TRBD1 (6 bases). The CDR3 has 11 amino acids. V was cut by 6 bases and J by 6 bases, with 11 bases left in between. Germline values: CDR1 DFQATT, CDR2 SNEGSKA (reference sequence). In DNA form, the CDR3 reads TGCAGTGCGAAACAGGGAAATGGCTACACCTTC. The encoded protein is CSAKQGNGYTF.

This rearrangement joins TRBV18 to TRBJ2-5; TRBD1 matches 10 bases. The CDR3 has 16 amino acids. J gave up 3 bases and V 3 bases, and 7 bases lay outside the gene matches. CDR1 is KGHSH, CDR2 LQKENI, per germline. The CDR3 DNA is TGTGCCAGCTCACCGGGACAGGGGCTGACAAAAGAGACCCAGTACTTC. Amino acid sequence: CASSPGQGLTKETQYF.

This clonotype was observed a few times. The CDR3 DNA reads TGCAGCGTTGAATTGGGTCTAGCCCGGCAGTACTTC. Translating it yields CSVELGLARQYF. The chain couples TRBV29-1 to TRBJ2-5; a possible D gene is TRBD2 (5 bases). CDR3 size: 12 residues. Trimming left V 2 bases short and J 11 bases short, with 15 bases between. The germline V gene encodes CDR1 SQVTM and CDR2 ANQGSEA. Supplemented by reference TRBV29-1 and TRBJ2-5, the full variable domain reads SAVISQKPSRDICQRGTSLTIQCQVDSQVTMMFWYRQQPGQSLTLIATANQGSEATYESGFVIDKFPISRPNLTFSTLTVSNMSPEDSSIYLCSVELGLARQYFGPGTRLLVL.

This clonotype was found a few times. This chain uses TRBV20-1 with TRBJ2-1, with TRBD2 as a possible D gene (5 bases). The DNA matches TRBJ2-7 better at its end, which makes the J call doubtful. This CDR3 is built from 15 residues. CDR1 DFQATT and CDR2 SNEGSKA come from the germline V gene (reference sequence). CDR3 in amino acids: CSAGTRTENYNEQYF. For the CDR3, the DNA is TGCAGTGCTGGTACTAGAACGGAGAATTACAATGAGCAGTACTTC.

J is TRBJ2-7 and V is TRBV2, with D unresolved. The CDR3 length is 12 residues. V shed 5 bases and J shed 6 bases, with 11 bases lying between them. The germline gives CDR1 SNHLY, CDR2 FYNNEI. The CDR3 DNA follows: TGTGCCAGCAGTCCTACCGTGAGCGAGCAGTACTTC. Translated, it gives CASSPTVSEQYF.

In its sample, this clonotype was seen a few times. The chain couples TRBV2 to TRBJ2-6; possible D gene TRBD1, 6 bases. In germline, CDR1 is SNHLY, CDR2 FYNNEI. The CDR3 sequence is 15 residues long. Trimming pared 5 bases from V and 4 bases from J, leaving 12 bases between. CDR3 sequence: CASSITGFGANVLTF. CDR3 in DNA: TGTGCCAGCAGTATAACAGGGTTCGGGGCCAACGTCCTGACTTTC.

This clonotype was counted at least ten times. This chain joins TRBV7-9 and TRBJ2-5; possible D gene TRBD1, 6 bases. The CDR3 runs to 13 residues. With 3 bases removed from V and 4 bases from J, the gap between germline ends came to 9 bases. CDR1 and CDR2 (germline): SEHNR, FQNEAQ (reference sequence). CDR3 nucleotides: TGTGCCAGCAGCTTGGGCAGGGGAGAGACCCAGTACTTC. This gives the protein CASSLGRGETQYF.

This clonotype has at least ten counts. V usage is TRBV20-1 and J usage is TRBJ1-2, with 10 bases that match TRBD1. Unmatched junction bases numbered 6, after V lost 6 bases and J lost 8 bases. From germline, CDR1 is DFQATT and CDR2 SNEGSKA (reference sequence). This CDR3 is 12 amino acids long. The CDR3 spells CSAPGTGEGYTF. The CDR3 DNA follows: TGCAGTGCCCCCGGGACAGGGGAAGGCTACACCTTC.